This T cell receptor (beta chain) was sequenced for a study of vaccination effects on CD4 cells after COVID-19. Clones were read by immunoSEQ multiplex PCR, and TCRdb kept only the in-frame ones, dropping some. This sample carries approximately 15,000 clones, 76% of them seen once, and the ten largest clones take about 25%. Details on this clone: The antigen is unknown. One end of the junction is discordant with germline, which a read error may explain.

After expansion with viral peptide pools in the ViraFEST assay, antigen-specific CD4+ T cells were sequenced. Subsequent to a culture period of 10 to 11 days, CD4+ T cells were isolated. Half-medium replacement with IL-2 medium occurred on days 3 and 7. Germline V lookup: CDR1 ENHRY, CDR2 SYGVKD. The CDR3 extends over 14 amino acids. The V call is TRBV10-3, the J call TRBJ2-7; perhaps D is TRBD1 or TRBD2 (6 bases each). The sequenced sample was CD4+ T cells from PBMCs cultured with HCoV-229E spike peptides, obtained before COVID-19 vaccination. The sequence was collected from a human donor who received a COVID-19 vaccine. CDR3 bases: TGTGCCATAAGTGAGGGGGGCGGCTCCTACGAGCAGTACTTC. Amino acid sequence: CAISEGGGSYEQYF.